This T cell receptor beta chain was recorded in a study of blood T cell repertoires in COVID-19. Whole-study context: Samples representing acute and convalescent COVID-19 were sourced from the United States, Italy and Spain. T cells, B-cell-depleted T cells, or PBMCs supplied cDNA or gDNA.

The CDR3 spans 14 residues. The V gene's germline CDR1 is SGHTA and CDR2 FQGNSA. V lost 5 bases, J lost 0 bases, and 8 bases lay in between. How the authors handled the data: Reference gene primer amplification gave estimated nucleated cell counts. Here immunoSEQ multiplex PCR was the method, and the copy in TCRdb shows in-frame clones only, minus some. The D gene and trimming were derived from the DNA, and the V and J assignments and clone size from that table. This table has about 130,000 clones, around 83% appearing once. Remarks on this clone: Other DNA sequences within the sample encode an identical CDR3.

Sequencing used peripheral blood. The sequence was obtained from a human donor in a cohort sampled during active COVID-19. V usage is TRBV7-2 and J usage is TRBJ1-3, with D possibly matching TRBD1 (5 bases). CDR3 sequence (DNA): TGTGCCAGCAGCCCGACAGTCTCTGGAAACACCATATATTTT. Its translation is CASSPTVSGNTIYF.